At least ten counts were recorded for the clone carrying this TCR beta chain. Antigen: not known. Germline-derived CDR1 and CDR2 are SGHTA and FQGTGA. Trimming took 6 bases from V and 3 from J, leaving 14 bases between them. The CDR3 consists of 14 residues. The data stem from a study of identical twins. General study points: Modeled out-of-frame TCR alpha sharing in monozygotic twins fell below observed levels.

TCRdb fed the 5' RACE reads into MiXCR, producing one record per CDR3 protein. The sample records around 250,000 distinct CDR3 sequences, 5% to 7% being singletons. This sample was also put to use in a study of T cells expressing NK-cell markers. That investigation notes: Top CD8+ clonotypes included the dominant CD3+CD56+NKG2C+ clonotypes in 5 or 6 donors.

The chain combines TRBV7-3 with TRBJ1-1; tentative D call: TRBD1 (6 bases). Sequenced: CD8+ T cells sorted from blood. This TCR came from a woman aged 18-29 years in good health. The CDR3 nucleotides read TGTGCCAGCAGTCTACAGGGATCGGACACTGAAGCTTTCTTT. Amino acid sequence: CASSLQGSDTEAFF. Looking up the rest from reference TRBV7-3 and TRBJ1-1 gives the full variable domain: GAGVSQTPSNKVTEKGKYVELRCDPISGHTALYWYRQSLGQGPEFLIYFQGTGAADDSGLPNDRFFAVRPEGSVSTLKIQRTERGDSAVYLCASSLQGSDTEAFFGQGTRLTVV.